This T cell receptor (beta chain) was captured in a study of cytomegalovirus exposure and HLA in healthy donors. The PCR was carried out with 60 Vbeta primers and 13 Jbeta primers. The assay was immunoSEQ multiplex PCR, and TCRdb's table has in-frame clones only and misses some. The table records about 150,000 clones, around 78% of them present only once. This CDR3 has 14 amino acids. The J segment lost 4 bases and the V segment lost 8 bases, leaving 8 bases of the junction unmatched. Germline V lookup: CDR1 MNHEY, CDR2 SVGAGI. Sequencing was carried out using PBMCs. The receptor comes from a woman aged 18-29 years in good health and CMV-seronegative. The chain carries TRBV6-5 and TRBJ2-1; 7 nucleotides agree with TRBD1. The CDR3 protein is CASGAGQVYNEQFF. DNA for the CDR3: TGTGCCAGCGGGGCTGGACAGGTATACAATGAGCAGTTCTTC.